This T cell receptor beta chain stems from a study of graft-versus-host responses after intestinal transplantation. Study as a whole: Multivisceral, liver-intestinal, or isolated intestinal grafts went to recipients. All of the recipients had induction that used anti-thymocyte globulin, then tacrolimus and steroids for about 3 years. Whole-study results and caveats: The recipient marrow held GvH clones, and some of them showed up first in ileum or blood. Graft-donor T cell macrochimerism in patients accompanied high graft-versus-host to host-versus-graft clonal ratios in allografts.

With regard to this clone: No antigen is known for it.

The repertoire was sequenced with immunoSEQ multiplex PCR; TCRdb's copy has only in-frame clones and lacks some. The sample contains about 130,000 clones, 80% to 95% of which appear only once. The CDR3 consists of 14 residues. V lost 1 base to trimming and J lost 3 bases; unmatched junction nucleotides: 2. Germline assignment: CDR1 LNHNV and CDR2 YYDKDF (reference sequence). This TCR came from a human donor who received an intestinal transplant. The V and J genes are TRBV15 and TRBJ1-1; the match to TRBD1 covers 7 bases. Here the sequenced sample was unstimulated CD4+ T cells sorted from spleen or lymph node cells, taken before intestinal transplant. CDR3 in DNA: TGTGCCACCAGCAGAGGCAGGGGGGACACTGAAGCTTTCTTT. Translation gives CATSRGRGDTEAFF. The variable domain in full, with the rest retrieved from reference TRBV15 and TRBJ1-1, is DAMVIQNPRYQVTQFGKPVTLSCSQTLNHNVMYWYQQKSSQAPKLLFHYYDKDFNNEADTPDNFQSRRPNTSFCFLDIRSPGLGDTAMYLCATSRGRGDTEAFFGQGTRLTVV.